Following are 17 T cell receptor beta chains from one sample sequenced in a study of shared clonotypes between healthy human individuals. TCRdb's table, derived via immunoSEQ multiplex PCR, lists solely in-frame clones and lacks some. The sample yields roughly 2.5 million clones, around nine tenths seen once. The material sequenced was naive CD4+ T cells sorted from blood. Subset in this sample: CD45RA+ positively selected. The receptors come from a man in his late teens or twenties in good health.

This sequence joins TRBV27 and TRBJ2-7; 8 bases line up with TRBD1. The length of the CDR3 is 14 residues. Germline CDR1 reads MNHEY; CDR2 reads SMNVEV (reference sequence). The V segment lost 5 bases and the J segment 3 bases; nucleotides outside the gene matches: 6. CDR3 nucleotides: TGTGCCAGCAGTAAGACAGGGGCTGTCTACGAGCAGTACTTC. Its protein product is CASSKTGAVYEQYF.

The table lists this clone with a few counts. The rearrangement links TRBV6-1 to TRBJ1-6, with 7 bases lining up with TRBD1. The V segment lost 2 bases and the J segment 6 bases; nucleotides outside the gene matches: 1. Germline V gene sequence: CDR1 MNHNS, CDR2 SASEGT. The CDR3 runs 14 residues. The CDR3, as DNA: TGTGCCAGCAGTGAACAGGGGGGTAATTCACCCCTCCACTTT. This codes for CASSEQGGNSPLHF.

The chain uses TRBV4-3 and TRBJ2-7; D is unclear. In germline, CDR1 is LGHNA, CDR2 YSLEER. This CDR3 spans 14 amino acids. Trimming removed 0 bases at V and 3 bases at J, with 9 bases between. CDR3 residues: CASSQDGPGYEQYF. For the CDR3, the DNA is TGCGCCAGCAGCCAAGACGGTCCCGGCTACGAGCAGTACTTC.

The V gene is TRBV5-6, the J gene TRBJ1-1; D perhaps matches TRBD1 (6 bases). CDR1 is SGHDT, CDR2 YYEEEE, per germline. V was clipped by 0 bases and J by 1 base, with 13 bases between them. The CDR3 loop spans 16 amino acids. The CDR3 loop is CASSLASGQGNTEAFF. CDR3 DNA sequence: TGTGCCAGCAGCTTGGCCTCGGGACAAGGGAACACTGAAGCTTTCTTT.

V and J are TRBV9 and TRBJ1-6; 7 nucleotides align to TRBD1. The V and J ends lost 0 bases and 10 bases, in that order; junction bases with no gene match: 7. This CDR3 is built from 15 residues. Germline assignment: CDR1 SGDLS and CDR2 YYNGEE. The CDR3 spells CASSVAGTGESPLHF. CDR3 DNA: TGTGCCAGCAGCGTAGCTGGCACAGGGGAATCACCCCTCCACTTT.

In nucleotides, the CDR3 is TGTGCCACCAGCCCTTCGGGACAGGGTCACAATGAGCAGTTCTTC. Protein: CATSPSGQGHNEQFF. The chain links TRBV15 to TRBJ2-1, with 9 bases fitting TRBD1. From germline, CDR1 is LNHNV and CDR2 YYDKDF (reference sequence). J was trimmed by 5 bases and V by 5 bases; bases with no gene match: 7. The CDR3 is made up of 15 amino acids. Full variable domain (outside the CDR3, taken from reference TRBV15 and TRBJ2-1): DAMVIQNPRYQVTQFGKPVTLSCSQTLNHNVMYWYQQKSSQAPKLLFHYYDKDFNNEADTPDNFQSRRPNTSFCFLDIRSPGLGDTAMYLCATSPSGQGHNEQFFGPGTRLTVL.

The CDR3 loop is CASSVGRGVPTTEQFF. The CDR3 DNA follows: TGTGCCAGCAGCGTAGGTCGGGGGGTCCCCACAACTGAGCAGTTCTTC. The J gene is TRBJ2-1, the V gene TRBV9; 7 positions match TRBD2. This CDR3 spans 16 amino acids. Trimming removed 0 bases from V and 9 bases from J; junction bases left unmatched: 12. CDR1 and CDR2 (germline): SGDLS, YYNGEE.

V gene TRBV9 combines with J gene TRBJ2-3; tentatively, D is TRBD1 or TRBD2 (5 bases each). Trimming shortened V by 0 bases and J by 2 bases, and 10 bases separated the two germline ends. Germline V gene sequence: CDR1 SGDLS, CDR2 YYNGEE. This CDR3 has 15 amino acids. In DNA form, the CDR3 reads TGTGCCAGCAGCGTAGAGGTAGGGACCACAGATACGCAGTATTTT. Translating gives CASSVEVGTTDTQYF.

The rearrangement uses TRBV7-2 and TRBJ1-1; D gene unclear. V was cut by 0 bases and J by 4 bases, with 6 bases left in between. Germline CDR1 reads SGHTA; CDR2 reads FQGNSA. The CDR3 covers 13 residues. The CDR3 DNA reads as TGTGCCAGCAGCTTAGCTGTCTCCACTGAAGCTTTCTTT. This sequence encodes CASSLAVSTEAFF.

The gene calls are TRBV30 and TRBJ2-5; D could derive from TRBD1 or TRBD2 (5 bases each). CDR1 and CDR2 from the germline V gene are GTSNPN and SVGIG (reference sequence). The ends were cut back, 4 bases at V and 7 bases at J, with 19 bases in the middle. CDR3 size: 14 residues. CDR3 DNA sequence: TGTGCCTGGACCATAGGGACGGCCGTAGGGACCCAGTACTTC. Its protein is CAWTIGTAVGTQYF. Full variable domain (outside the CDR3, taken from reference TRBV30 and TRBJ2-5): SQTIHQWPATLVQPVGSPLSLECTVEGTSNPNLYWYRQAAGRGLQLLFYSVGIGQISSEVPQNLSASRPQDRQFILSSKKLLLSDSGFYLCAWTIGTAVGTQYFGPGTRLLVL.

The CDR3: CASDREGGELFF. The CDR3 DNA sequence: TGTGCCAGCGACAGGGAAGGCGGGGAGCTGTTTTTT. The chain couples TRBV2 to TRBJ2-2; TRBD1 aligns across 7 bases. Germline V CDR1 and CDR2: SNHLY, FYNNEI. The V and J ends lost 8 bases and 7 bases, in that order; junction bases with no gene match: 4. CDR3 length: 12 residues. The full variable domain, with the rest looked up from reference TRBV2 and TRBJ2-2, is EPEVTQTPSHQVTQMGQEVILRCVPISNHLYFYWYRQILGQKVEFLVSFYNNEISEKSEIFDDQFSVERPDGSNFTLKIRSTKLEDSAMYFCASDREGGELFFGEGSRLTVL.

The chain has TRBV5-5 and TRBJ1-5, with a tentative D call TRBD1 (6 bases). Germline V gene lookup returns CDR1 SGHKS and CDR2 YYEKEE (reference sequence). The CDR3 is 14 amino acids. Between the trimmed V and J ends, which lost 0 bases and 6 bases, there was a span of 10 bases. CDR3 nucleotides: TGTGCCAGCAGCTTGGCGGGGGGCAGTCAGCCCCAGCATTTT. It encodes CASSLAGGSQPQHF.

This chain uses TRBV19 with TRBJ2-7, with a possible D match to TRBD2 (5 bases). There are 13 residues in the CDR3. Trimming removed 4 bases from V and 2 bases from J, with 9 bases in between. Germline-derived CDR1 and CDR2 are LNHDA and SQIVND (reference sequence). The CDR3 here is CASSKEDTYEQYF. The CDR3, as DNA: TGTGCCAGTAGTAAGGAGGATACCTACGAGCAGTACTTC.

V is TRBV2 and J is TRBJ1-5; D unresolved. This CDR3 is built from 13 residues. Per the germline V gene, CDR1 is SNHLY and CDR2 is FYNNEI. The V end lost 6 bases, the J end lost 7 bases, and 13 bases lay between the germline ends. The CDR3 DNA is TGTGCCAGCAGCGTCGACTTCAAACAGCCCCAGCATTTT. Its protein product is CASSVDFKQPQHF.

The V and J genes are TRBV10-2 and TRBJ2-5; D is ambiguous. CDR1 and CDR2 (germline): WSHSY, SAAADI. CDR3 length: 13 residues. V lost 3 bases and J 2 bases, leaving 7 bases between the germline ends. In DNA, the CDR3 is TGCGCCAGCAGTGAAAGTCAGCAAGAGACCCAGTACTTC. This sequence encodes CASSESQQETQYF.

The V and J genes are TRBV30 and TRBJ2-5, with 10 bases fitting TRBD1. The V segment lost 5 bases and the J segment 5 bases; nucleotides outside the gene matches: 17. The CDR3 runs 17 residues. The germline CDR1 and CDR2 sequences are GTSNPN and SVGIG (reference sequence). In nucleotides, the CDR3 is TGTGCCTGGGGATACGGGGACAGGGGCCGCCTGGGGGAGACCCAGTACTTC. It yields the protein CAWGYGDRGRLGETQYF. Complete variable domain (other parts from reference TRBV30 and TRBJ2-5): SQTIHQWPATLVQPVGSPLSLECTVEGTSNPNLYWYRQAAGRGLQLLFYSVGIGQISSEVPQNLSASRPQDRQFILSSKKLLLSDSGFYLCAWGYGDRGRLGETQYFGPGTRLLVL.

This clone has only one observation. The J gene is TRBJ1-4, the V gene TRBV5-1; weak D call: TRBD1 (6 bases). The CDR3 consists of 16 residues. Germline-derived CDR1 and CDR2 are SGHRS and YFSETQ. V lost 4 bases and J lost 0, with 13 bases in between. For the CDR3, the DNA is TGCGCCAGCAGCCCAGGGGACCCCGCAACTAATGAAAAACTGTTTTTT. It encodes CASSPGDPATNEKLFF. The full variable domain, completed using reference TRBV5-1 and TRBJ1-4, is KAGVTQTPRYLIKTRGQQVTLSCSPISGHRSVSWYQQTPGQGLQFLFEYFSETQRNKGNFPGRFSGRQFSNSRSEMNVSTLELGDSALYLCASSPGDPATNEKLFFGSGTQLSVL.